These 21 T cell receptor beta chains were all obtained from the same sample, sequenced in a study of metastatic and nonmetastatic thyroid tumors (TCRdb year 2020). Library construction relied on PCR. Reads for this sample came from an Illumina HiSeq 4000. TCRdb trimmed the raw reads at Q25, called clones with MiXCR and kept productive beta chains. Across this sample there are about 40,000 clones, with around 16% seen only once. The top ten constitute 3.8% of the sample. None of the patients had been given any treatment before thyroid surgery. The material sequenced was blood. Receptors were obtained from a female donor with papillary thyroid cancer or a benign thyroid nodule (not recorded which). Some clones in this sample may be carry-over from other donors' samples.

In its sample, this clone was seen many times. The CDR3 DNA follows: TGTGCCAGCAGCCAGGGGGAAGAAACCTACGAGCAGTACTTC. This codes for CASSQGEETYEQYF. V is TRBV3-1 and J is TRBJ2-7; D may correspond to TRBD1 or TRBD2 (5 bases each). Germline loops: CDR1 LGHDT, CDR2 YNNKEL (reference sequence). The CDR3 sequence is 14 residues long. Trimming took 3 bases from V and 2 from J, leaving 11 bases between them.

This clone showed up many times. This sequence joins TRBV28 and TRBJ2-3; D remains unclear. Germline loops: CDR1 MDHEN, CDR2 SYDVKM. This CDR3 comprises 14 residues. Trimming pared 7 bases from V and 4 bases from J, leaving 15 bases between. In nucleotides, the CDR3 is TGTGCCAGCACCGCGCCGGGCCGGGCAGATACGCAGTATTTT. It is translated as CASTAPGRADTQYF. The variable domain in full, completed from reference TRBV28 and TRBJ2-3, reads DVKVTQSSRYLVKRTGEKVFLECVQDMDHENMFWYRQDPGLGLRLIYFSYDVKMKEKGDIPEGYSVSREKKERFSLILESASTNQTSMYLCASTAPGRADTQYFGPGTRLTVL.

This clone was recorded many times. J is TRBJ2-7 and V is TRBV28; either TRBD1 or TRBD2 may fit D (6 bases each). Germline V lookup: CDR1 MDHEN, CDR2 SYDVKM. V shed 5 bases and J shed 4 bases, with 18 bases lying between them. This CDR3 has 15 residues. CDR3 DNA: TGTGCCAGCAGTCCACAAAGCGGAGGGACATACGAGCAGTACTTC. Encoded protein: CASSPQSGGTYEQYF.

Worth noting for this clone: This CDR3 is also generated by other DNA sequences in the sample. The V gene is TRBV28, the J gene TRBJ2-2; TRBD1 matches 7 bases. Germline V gene lookup returns CDR1 MDHEN and CDR2 SYDVKM. The CDR3 loop spans 13 amino acids. With 4 bases clipped from V and 5 bases from J, the junction kept 1 base outside the gene matches. The CDR3 nucleotides are TGTGCCAGCAGTTACAGGGGAACCGGGGAGCTGTTTTTT. It yields the protein CASSYRGTGELFF.

Remarks on this clone: Germline and junction disagree at one end, which may indicate a read error. The chain employs TRBV3-1 and TRBJ2-4, with 7 bases aligning to TRBD1. CDR1 is LGHDT and CDR2 is YNNKEL in the germline V gene (reference sequence). The CDR3 length is 15 residues. The CDR3 region is CASSQAGRDSNIKYF. The CDR3 DNA reads as TGTGCCAGCAGCCAGGCAGGCCGGGACAGTAACATTAAGTACTTC.

This clone occurred once. The chain employs TRBV11-2 and TRBJ2-6; 10 nucleotides line up with TRBD2. After removal of 2 bases from V and 2 bases from J, the junction contained 6 bases not matched to a gene. Germline V lookup: CDR1 SGHAT, CDR2 FQNNGV. The CDR3 has 18 amino acids. The CDR3 nucleotides are TGTGCCAGCAGCTTAAGTCTAGCGGGAGCGGCTGGGGCCAACGTCCTGACTTTC. Amino acid sequence: CASSLSLAGAAGANVLTF. The entire variable domain, with the rest obtained from reference TRBV11-2 and TRBJ2-6, is as follows: EAGVAQSPRYKIIEKRQSVAFWCNPISGHATLYWYQQILGQGPKLLIQFQNNGVVDDSQLPKDRFSAERLKGVDSTLKIQPAKLEDSAVYLCASSLSLAGAAGANVLTFGAGSRLTVL.

As for this clone: A junction end diverges from the germline sequence, so it may reflect a read error. The chain carries TRBV12-3 or TRBV12-4 and TRBJ2-6; TRBD1 aligns across 9 bases. This CDR3 contains 17 residues. The CDR3 loop is CASSTGQGRAGANVLNF. CDR3 coding DNA: TGTGCCAGCAGTACGGGACAGGGAAGGGCTGGGGCCAACGTCCTGAATTTC.

V and J are TRBV20-1 and TRBJ2-3, with 8 positions matching TRBD1. This CDR3 has 14 amino acids. V dropped 0 bases and J dropped 7; count of bases not matched to a gene: 6. Germline-derived CDR1 and CDR2 are DFQATT and SNEGSKA (reference sequence). The CDR3 DNA sequence: TGCAGTGCTAGAGATCTGGACAGGGAAAATACGCAGTATTTT. This translates into CSARDLDRENTQYF.

This clone has at least ten counts. The chain is built from TRBV5-4 and TRBJ1-5; D unclear. This CDR3 is 15 amino acids long. Germline CDR1 and CDR2: SGHNT and YYREEE (reference sequence). Trimming left V 2 bases short and J 6 bases short, with 15 bases between. CDR3 DNA: TGTGCCAGCAGCTTCCCCGGGAACCAAGGTCAGCCCCAGCATTTT. Translating it yields CASSFPGNQGQPQHF.

This clone was counted many times. V usage is TRBV28 and J usage is TRBJ2-1; 7 bases line up with TRBD1. Germline CDR1 reads MDHEN; CDR2 reads SYDVKM. The CDR3 totals 14 residues. V was clipped by 7 bases and J by 1 base; unmatched bases: 4. The CDR3 DNA reads as TGTGCCAGCACCTGGGGACAGTCCTACAATGAGCAGTTCTTC. It specifies CASTWGQSYNEQFF.

The chain has TRBV18 and TRBJ1-3; a possible D gene is TRBD1 (5 bases). This CDR3 contains 14 residues. V was trimmed by 3 bases and J by 4 bases, leaving 10 bases between them. Germline V lookup: CDR1 KGHSH, CDR2 LQKENI. CDR3 coding DNA: TGTGCCAGCTCACCGGACAAGGCAGGAAACACCATATATTTT. Translated: CASSPDKAGNTIYF.

This clone was counted ten times or more. The gene calls are TRBV28 and TRBJ1-4, with no clear D. Trimming cost V 1 base and J 8 bases, with 14 bases left between them. Germline V CDR1 and CDR2: MDHEN, SYDVKM. The CDR3 totals 15 residues. Here the CDR3 DNA reads TGTGCCAGCAGTTTATTTCCGGTCAGATCAGAAAAACTGTTTTTT. Translation gives CASSLFPVRSEKLFF.

Remarks on this clone: An end of the junction does not agree with germline; a read error may underlie this. Other nucleotide sequences in the sample specify the same CDR3. The chain combines TRBV6-1 with TRBJ1-2, with D possibly being TRBD1 (5 bases). The CDR3 covers 14 residues. Germline values: CDR1 MNHNS, CDR2 SASEGT. The DNA for the CDR3 is TGTGCCAGCACCACAGGTGGCCACCTCGGAGGCTATACCTTC. It is translated as CASTTGGHLGGYTF.

By sample fraction, this clone is medium-sized (0.01 to 0.1%). This chain connects TRBV12-3 or TRBV12-4 to TRBJ1-1; D call uncertain. V shed 9 bases and J shed 4 bases, with 9 bases lying between them. This CDR3 is built from 11 residues. DNA for the CDR3: TGTGCCAGTGTCTCGTTCACTGAAGCTTTCTTT. Residues: CASVSFTEAFF.

This clone was picked up many times. The rearrangement joins TRBV6-5 to TRBJ2-2; D possibly corresponds to TRBD1 (6 bases). Germline V lookup: CDR1 MNHEY, CDR2 SVGAGI. The CDR3 covers 16 residues. V gave up 0 bases and J gave up 2 bases, with 10 bases separating them. CDR3 nucleotide sequence: TGTGCCAGCAGTTACTCGGGGGCCCTAAACACCGGGGAGCTGTTTTTT. It translates to CASSYSGALNTGELFF.

As concerns this clone: One junction end disagrees with the germline gene, perhaps due to a read error. The chain couples TRBV19 to TRBJ2-7; either TRBD1 or TRBD2 may fit D (5 bases each). This CDR3 comprises 13 residues. Germline V gene lookup returns CDR1 LNHDA and CDR2 SQIVND (reference sequence). The CDR3: CAPSLGPSYEQYF. The DNA for the CDR3 is TGTGCCCCCTCCTTGGGACCTTCCTACGAGCAATACTTC.

This chain joins TRBV3-1 and TRBJ1-2; maybe TRBD1 (5 bases). The germline CDR1 and CDR2 sequences are LGHDT and YNNKEL (reference sequence). With 4 bases removed from V and 5 bases from J, the gap between germline ends came to 14 bases. The CDR3 length is 14 residues. The CDR3 loop reads CASSLEGQEYGYTF. CDR3 in DNA: TGTGCCAGCAGCCTCGAAGGACAAGAGTATGGCTACACCTTC.

There are many counts of this clone. CDR3 protein: CASSLRYGGDTEAFF. CDR3 DNA: TGTGCCAGCAGTTTAAGGTACGGGGGGGACACTGAAGCTTTCTTT. This chain connects TRBV12-3 or TRBV12-4 to TRBJ1-1; TRBD1 is a possible D gene (5 bases). The CDR3 is 15 amino acids. Trimming took 2 bases from V and 3 from J, leaving 13 bases between them.

V and J are TRBV11-1 and TRBJ2-7, with D perhaps matching TRBD1 or TRBD2 (7 bases each). Germline V gene data show CDR1 as SGHAT and CDR2 as FQDESV (reference sequence). V lost 3 bases and J 7 bases, leaving 31 bases between the germline ends. This CDR3 has 19 residues. The CDR3 here is CASSLGAHGAGGPGGEQYF. CDR3 bases: TGTGCCAGCAGCTTGGGGGCCCACGGGGCAGGGGGTCCCGGGGGGGAGCAGTACTTC. Combining the CDR3 with reference TRBV11-1 and TRBJ2-7 gives the whole variable domain EAEVAQSPRYKITEKSQAVAFWCDPISGHATLYWYRQILGQGPELLVQFQDESVVDDSQLPKDRFSAERLKGVDSTLKIQPAELGDSAMYLCASSLGAHGAGGPGGEQYFGPGTRLTVT.

This clone was picked up many times. This chain connects TRBV5-1 to TRBJ2-1, with D possibly being TRBD1 or TRBD2 (6 bases each). Trimming shortened V by 9 bases and J by 2 bases, and 15 bases separated the two germline ends. The CDR3 is 14 residues long. Per the germline V gene, CDR1 is SGHRS and CDR2 is YFSETQ. In nucleotides, the CDR3 is TGCGCCACCTGGCCGGGGGCGACCTACAATGAGCAGTTCTTC. Encoded protein: CATWPGATYNEQFF.

Points on this clone: Its ends do not fully match the called genes, so a read error is possible. The chain carries TRBV20-1 and TRBJ2-2, with D perhaps matching TRBD2 (5 bases). This CDR3 has 16 amino acids. Germline assignment: CDR1 DFQATT and CDR2 SNEGSKA (reference sequence). In DNA, the CDR3 is TGCAGTGCTAGAGATGGCCAGGTTTACAGCACCGGGGAGCTTTTTTTT. The encoded protein is CSARDGQVYSTGELFF.